These T cell receptor beta chains were read from a single sample in a study of shared clonotypes between healthy human individuals. The assay was immunoSEQ multiplex PCR, and TCRdb's table has in-frame clones only and misses some. This sample carries about 2 million clones, less than 95% of them seen once, and the ten largest clones take around 1.2%. The sequenced sample consisted of naive CD8+ T cells sorted from blood. The receptors were sampled from a man aged 18 to 30 in good health. CDR3s include the opening cysteine and the closing phenylalanine or tryptophan. The D gene is left open where the match is weak. Some rows have no size entry. The others give once, few or many, or a class for an expanded clone.

v_call	j_call	clone_size	d_call	cdr3_nt	cdr3_aa
TRBV5-6	TRBJ2-7	NA	TRBD2	TGTGCCAGCAGCTTGGCAGTAGCGGGGGCCTACGAGCAGTACTTC	CASSLAVAGAYEQYF
TRBV30	TRBJ2-7	NA	NA	TGTGCCTGGACCGACAGGAACTCCTACGAGCAGTACTTC	CAWTDRNSYEQYF
TRBV7-9	TRBJ2-1	NA	NA	TGTGCCAGCAGCTTGGGTGGGGCCCCCAATGAGCAGTTCTTC	CASSLGGAPNEQFF
TRBV4-1	TRBJ2-3	once	TRBD2	TGCGCCAGCAGCCAAGGACTAGCGGGGCGATACACAGATACGCAGTATTTT	CASSQGLAGRYTDTQYF
TRBV5-1	TRBJ2-7	NA	TRBD1	TGCGCCAGCACTCGGACAGGGCGGGACGAGCAGTACTTC	CASTRTGRDEQYF
TRBV4-1	TRBJ2-1	once	TRBD2	TGCGCCAGCAGCCACCTAGCGGGGGGGATCGGTTTGGATGAGCAGTTCTTC	CASSHLAGGIGLDEQFF
TRBV4-1	TRBJ2-7	NA	NA	TGCGCCAGCAGCCAAATAACAGGTACCTACGAGCAGTACTTC	CASSQITGTYEQYF
TRBV9	TRBJ2-2	NA	NA	TGTGCCAGCAGCAAAGGGGGGGACACCGGGGAGCTGTTTTTT	CASSKGGDTGELFF
TRBV7-9	TRBJ1-5	NA	NA	TGTGCCAGCAGCCCCGGAGGGGCAGGGCCGATGGGCAATCAGCCCCAGCATTTT	CASSPGGAGPMGNQPQHF
TRBV7-9	TRBJ2-2	NA	TRBD1	TGTGCCAGCAGCTCCAACACAGGGGGCTTCGGGGAGCTGTTTTTT	CASSSNTGGFGELFF
TRBV7-9	TRBJ2-3	NA	NA	TGTGCCACCCATCACGATACGCAGTATTTT	CATHHDTQYF
TRBV6-4	TRBJ2-7	NA	NA	TGTGCCAGCAGTAACGAGCGGAGCCCCTCCTACGAGCAGTACTTC	CASSNERSPSYEQYF
TRBV9	TRBJ2-5	NA	TRBD2	TGTGCCAGCAGCGGTGGAGCTGGCAGGGAGGGAGAGACCCAGTACTTC	CASSGGAGREGETQYF
TRBV6-6	TRBJ2-2	once	NA	TGTGCCAGCAGGGCACTCGGGGAGCTGTTTTTT	CASRALGELFF
TRBV6-5	TRBJ2-3	NA	NA	TGTGCCAGCAGTTACTCGTGGGAGTCCACAGATACGCAGTATTTT	CASSYSWESTDTQYF
TRBV9	TRBJ2-7	NA	TRBD1	TGTGCCAGCAGCGCCGACGGACAGGGCTACGAGCAGTACTTC	CASSADGQGYEQYF
TRBV27	TRBJ1-6	NA	TRBD1	TGTGCCAGCAGTTTCGGGACAGTTAATTCACCCCTCCACTTT	CASSFGTVNSPLHF
TRBV28	TRBJ2-2	NA	NA	TGTGCCAGCAGTTTGGGGGGAGCCGGGGAGCTGTTTTTT	CASSLGGAGELFF
TRBV13	TRBJ1-5	NA	NA	TGTGCCAGCAGCTTTCCCGATCAGCCCCAGCATTTT	CASSFPDQPQHF
TRBV27	TRBJ2-5	few	NA	TGTGCCAGCAGTTTCCGGGAGACCCAGTACTTC	CASSFRETQYF
TRBV4-3	TRBJ2-7	NA	NA	TGCGCCAGCAGCCAAGTGCGACAGGGAGGCGAGCAGTACTTC	CASSQVRQGGEQYF
TRBV4-3	TRBJ2-1	NA	NA	TGCGCCAGCAGCCTTTTTAGCGGCTCCTACAATGAGCAGTTCTTC	CASSLFSGSYNEQFF
TRBV7-9	TRBJ2-5	NA	TRBD2	TGTGCCAGCAGCTTATCACTAGCGCCAGAAGAGACCCAGTACTTC	CASSLSLAPEETQYF
TRBV4-1	TRBJ2-7	NA	NA	TGCGCCAGCAGCCAAGGTGTCCCCCTAAGTGAAACCTACGAGCAGTACTTC	CASSQGVPLSETYEQYF
TRBV27	TRBJ2-1	once	TRBD2	TGTGCCACCGAAAGCGGGGGGCTATACAATGAGCAGTTCTTC	CATESGGLYNEQFF
TRBV5-1	TRBJ1-6	once	NA	TGCGCCAGCAGCTTGGTGGGGGCAGATTCACCCCTCCACTTT	CASSLVGADSPLHF
TRBV28	TRBJ2-7	NA	NA	TGTGCCAGCAGTTTGAGATACTACGAGCAGTACTTC	CASSLRYYEQYF
TRBV13	TRBJ1-3	once	TRBD1	TGTGCCAGCAGCTACCAGGGGGCTGCTGGAAACACCATATATTTT	CASSYQGAAGNTIYF
TRBV27	TRBJ1-2	NA	NA	TGTGCCAGCAGTTTATCCCAGTATAACTATGGCTACACCTTC	CASSLSQYNYGYTF
TRBV6-6	TRBJ1-6	NA	NA	TGTGCCAGCAGTGCCGAGGTCATATCCTATAATTCACCCCTCCACTTT	CASSAEVISYNSPLHF
TRBV2	TRBJ2-1	NA	TRBD2	TGTGCCAGCAGGGGGAGCGGGAGTGTCCACAATGAGCAGTTCTTC	CASRGSGSVHNEQFF
TRBV10-3	TRBJ2-7	once	NA	TGTGCCATCAGTGAGTCGGTAGGGTCGGGAGAGCAGTACTTC	CAISESVGSGEQYF
TRBV6-5	TRBJ2-7	NA	NA	TGTGCCAGCAGATCGAAAAACTACGAGCAGTACTTC	CASRSKNYEQYF
TRBV25-1	TRBJ2-7	once	TRBD1	TGTGCCAGCAGTGAGACAGGGGGCCGCGAGCAGTACTTC	CASSETGGREQYF
TRBV28	TRBJ2-7	NA	TRBD2	TGTGCCAGCAGTGCGGTAGCGGGGGTTCACGAGCAGTACTTC	CASSAVAGVHEQYF
TRBV9	TRBJ2-3	NA	TRBD2	TGTGCCAGCAGCCTCCCGACTAGCGGGGGGGCCCCAGATACGCAGTATTTT	CASSLPTSGGAPDTQYF
TRBV29-1	TRBJ1-2	NA	NA	TGCAGCGTCATGGAGGTCACAAATGGCTACACCTTC	CSVMEVTNGYTF
TRBV25-1	TRBJ1-2	NA	NA	TGTGCCAGCAGTGAATATGAGGAGGGTAACTATGGCTACACCTTC	CASSEYEEGNYGYTF
TRBV5-6	TRBJ1-6	once	NA	TGTGCCAGCAGCTTGGCTGAGGGAGGCCCCTATAATTCACCCCTCCACTTT	CASSLAEGGPYNSPLHF
TRBV27	TRBJ1-1	NA	TRBD1	TGTGCCAGCAGTTACGGGACAGCGAACACTGAAGCTTTCTTT	CASSYGTANTEAFF
TRBV25-1	TRBJ2-7	NA	TRBD1	TGTGCCAGCAGTGCACTACGACAGGGCCTCTACGAGCAGTACTTC	CASSALRQGLYEQYF
TRBV10-3	TRBJ2-3	NA	TRBD2	TGTGCCATCAGTGGTACGGGAGGATCAGATACGCAGTATTTT	CAISGTGGSDTQYF
TRBV2	TRBJ2-7	NA	NA	TGTGCCAGCGATGCTTTTCAAGGCGGGGAGGACGAGCAGTACTTC	CASDAFQGGEDEQYF
TRBV9	TRBJ1-1	NA	NA	TGTGCCAGCAGCGGAGAGACAGGGAACACTGAAGCTTTCTTT	CASSGETGNTEAFF
TRBV27	TRBJ2-5	NA	TRBD1	TGTGCCGCAGCCCTTGGACAGGGTTGGGAGACCCAGTACTTC	CAAALGQGWETQYF
TRBV5-1	TRBJ2-7	NA	TRBD2	TGCGCCAGCAGCTTGGTATTCGCGGGGGGGCCTCAAGACGAGCAGTACTTC	CASSLVFAGGPQDEQYF
TRBV4-1	TRBJ2-7	once	TRBD1	TGCGCCAGCAGCCGGCTGGGACAGGGGGTTCCTAGTGAGCAGTACTTC	CASSRLGQGVPSEQYF
TRBV5-6	TRBJ2-7	NA	TRBD2	TGTGCCAGCAGCTTGGCATCTAGCGGGGGGCTCGGCGAGCAGTACTTC	CASSLASSGGLGEQYF
TRBV5-6	TRBJ1-5	NA	NA	TGTGCCAGCAGCTTGGGGGGGCATCAGCCCCAGCATTTT	CASSLGGHQPQHF
TRBV10-1	TRBJ2-5	NA	TRBD2	TGCGCCAGCAGTGAGACTAGCGGGAGTCTAGAGACCCAGTACTTC	CASSETSGSLETQYF
TRBV29-1	TRBJ1-2	NA	TRBD1	TGCAGCATACAGGGGAACGGCTACACCTTC	CSIQGNGYTF
TRBV27	TRBJ1-2	NA	TRBD1	TGTGCCAGCCGCAGGGGGGCGCAGGGCTATGGCTACACCTTC	CASRRGAQGYGYTF
TRBV19	TRBJ2-7	NA	NA	TGTGCCAGTAGTATAACTCCAGGGGCCACCTACGAGCAGTACTTC	CASSITPGATYEQYF
TRBV6-5	TRBJ2-5	NA	NA	TGTGCCAGCAGCACCGGGGCCAAAGAGACCCAGTACTTC	CASSTGAKETQYF
TRBV6-6	TRBJ1-4	NA	TRBD1	TGTGCCAGCAGTTCCGAGCAGACAGGGGTTCGTGAAAAACTGTTTTTT	CASSSEQTGVREKLFF